This TCR beta chain was captured by sequencing in a study of Graves' ophthalmopathy and Graves' hyperthyroidism. Study-level results: Blood shared most expanded thyroid clonotypes above 0.001 frequency. A classifier, a 13-signature model, separated ophthalmopathy from stable hyperthyroidism with more than 85% sensitivity and 65% to 83% specificity.

Using RNA transcripts, the TCR beta CDR3 regions were amplified. In the first round, RT-PCR was carried out with HTBI primers, and a multiplex PCR formed the second round. Via MiXCR, TCRdb re-called the multiplex PCR reads, giving one row per CDR3 protein. The sample carries about 400,000 distinct CDR3 sequences, 15% recorded once. The sample holds many counts of this clonotype. Its specificity is not known. Clinical symptoms, serum thyroxine, TRAb, thyroid ultrasound and orbital computed tomography determined diagnosis. This CDR3 comprises 14 residues. Per germline, CDR1 LGHDT and CDR2 YNNKEL (reference sequence). Trimming took off 8 bases at V and 1 base at J, with 14 bases between the two ends.

This chain joins TRBV3-1 and TRBJ1-1, with D unresolved. This receptor was identified in a young woman with stable Graves' hyperthyroidism. Material: peripheral blood. The CDR3 here is CASFSSDENTEAFF. CDR3 coding DNA: TGTGCCAGCTTCAGCTCCGACGAGAACACTGAAGCTTTCTTT.